The rows below give T cell receptor beta chains drawn from one sample of a study of Graves' ophthalmopathy and Graves' hyperthyroidism. MiXCR, run by TCRdb on the multiplex PCR reads, gives a single entry per CDR3 protein. The table includes a few hundred thousand distinct CDR3 sequences, about 15% detected once. Material: peripheral blood. These receptors were obtained from an adult woman with stable Graves' hyperthyroidism. CDR3s include the opening cysteine and the closing phenylalanine or tryptophan. The order of the fields is CDR3 protein, CDR3 DNA, J gene, clone size, V gene, D gene. The D gene is left open where the match is weak. Only part of the rows carry a size: once, few, many, or a class if the clone is expanded.

CDR3: CSARDFPDITSESSYEQYF
DNA: TGCAGTGCTAGAGATTTCCCGGATATAACTAGCGAGAGCTCCTACGAGCAGTACTTC
J: TRBJ2-7
size: many
V: TRBV20-1
D: TRBD2

CDR3: CASSAGTGLGYTF
DNA: TGTGCCAGCAGCGCCGGGACAGGGTTAGGCTACACCTTC
J: TRBJ1-2
size: NA
V: TRBV12-3/TRBV12-4
D: TRBD1

CDR3: CASSSSRPSGGLQETQYF
DNA: TGTGCCAGCAGTTCTTCAAGGCCTAGCGGGGGACTACAAGAGACCCAGTACTTC
J: TRBJ2-5
size: NA
V: TRBV12-3/TRBV12-4
D: TRBD2

CDR3: CASSSPAIKNIKYF
DNA: TGTGCCAGCAGCTCCCCAGCAATCAAAAACATTAAGTACTTC
J: TRBJ2-4
size: few
V: TRBV3-1
D: NA

CDR3: CSANRGRDSPLHF
DNA: TGCAGTGCTAACAGGGGAAGGGATTCACCCCTCCACTTT
J: TRBJ1-6
size: NA
V: TRBV20-1
D: TRBD1

CDR3: CASSEASQVNQPQHF
DNA: TGTGCCAGCAGTGAAGCATCGCAGGTCAATCAGCCCCAGCATTTT
J: TRBJ1-5
size: many
V: TRBV6-1
D: NA

CDR3: CAISGEDRGGVGELFF
DNA: TGTGCCATCAGTGGGGAAGACAGGGGCGGCGTCGGGGAGCTGTTTTTT
J: TRBJ2-2
size: many
V: TRBV10-3
D: TRBD1

CDR3: CASSPGGTKNIQYF
DNA: TGTGCCAGCAGTCCTGGCGGCACGAAAAACATTCAGTACTTC
J: TRBJ2-4
size: many
V: TRBV6-2/TRBV6-3
D: NA

CDR3: CASSRTGGSNQPQHF
DNA: TGTGCCAGCAGCCGGACAGGGGGGAGCAATCAGCCCCAGCATTTT
J: TRBJ1-5
size: many
V: TRBV7-9
D: TRBD1

CDR3: CASSQVVRQEPSNNEQFF
DNA: TGCGCCAGCAGCCAAGTTGTGCGGCAGGAGCCATCGAACAATGAGCAGTTCTTC
J: TRBJ2-1
size: NA
V: TRBV4-1
D: NA

CDR3: CATSDFTSGSTGELFF
DNA: TGTGCCACCAGTGACTTTACTAGCGGGAGTACCGGGGAGCTGTTTTTT
J: TRBJ2-2
size: many
V: TRBV24-1
D: TRBD2

CDR3: CASSLRGVETQYF
DNA: TGTGCCAGCAGTTTAAGAGGGGTGGAGACCCAGTACTTC
J: TRBJ2-5
size: many
V: TRBV28
D: NA

CDR3: CATSEGDRGSTEAFF
DNA: TGTGCCACCAGTGAAGGGGATAGGGGATCCACTGAAGCTTTCTTT
J: TRBJ1-1
size: many
V: TRBV24-1
D: NA

CDR3: CASSLADRGNDEQYF
DNA: TGCGCCAGCAGCTTGGCCGACAGGGGAAACGACGAGCAGTACTTC
J: TRBJ2-7
size: many
V: TRBV5-1
D: TRBD1

CDR3: CASRVGGSPYEQYF
DNA: TGTGCCAGCAGAGTCGGGGGGAGTCCCTACGAGCAGTACTTC
J: TRBJ2-7
size: many
V: TRBV28
D: TRBD2

CDR3: CASSSVSAGELFF
DNA: TGTGCCAGCAGTTCAGTTTCCGCCGGGGAGCTGTTTTTT
J: TRBJ2-2
size: many
V: TRBV28
D: NA

CDR3: CSAVQGAHGYTF
DNA: TGCAGTGCCGTACAGGGGGCCCATGGCTACACCTTC
J: TRBJ1-2
size: many
V: TRBV20-1
D: TRBD1

CDR3: CASSRAGNSYEQYF
DNA: TGTGCCAGCAGCCGCGCGGGGAATTCGTACGAGCAGTACTTC
J: TRBJ2-7
size: NA
V: TRBV7-2
D: NA

CDR3: CASSETGQLYF
DNA: TGTGCCAGCAGTGAGACAGGGCAGCTGTATTTT
J: TRBJ2-3
size: few
V: TRBV6-1
D: TRBD1

CDR3: CASSWDREETQYF
DNA: TGTGCCAGTAGTTGGGACAGGGAAGAGACCCAGTACTTC
J: TRBJ2-5
size: many
V: TRBV19
D: TRBD1

CDR3: CASSYSRRTSGRPSTDTQYF
DNA: TGTGCCAGCAGTTACTCGAGACGGACTAGCGGGAGGCCCAGCACAGATACGCAGTATTTT
J: TRBJ2-3
size: many
V: TRBV6-2/TRBV6-3
D: TRBD2

CDR3: CPSSQNTGELFF
DNA: TGTCCCAGCAGCCAAAACACCGGGGAGCTGTTTTTT
J: TRBJ2-2
size: NA
V: TRBV3-1
D: NA

CDR3: CASGEDRTMNTEAFF
DNA: TGTGCTAGTGGTGAGGACAGGACCATGAACACTGAAGCTTTCTTT
J: TRBJ1-1
size: many
V: TRBV12-5
D: TRBD1

CDR3: CSASKFGITYEQYF
DNA: TGCAGTGCTAGTAAGTTCGGCATTACCTACGAGCAGTACTTC
J: TRBJ2-7
size: many
V: TRBV20-1
D: NA

CDR3: CASSLVSHQETQYF
DNA: TGTGCCAGCAGCTTAGTGTCCCATCAAGAGACCCAGTACTTC
J: TRBJ2-5
size: many
V: TRBV7-6
D: NA

CDR3: CASSGDRYNSPLHF
DNA: TGTGCCAGCAGCGGGGACAGATATAATTCACCCCTCCACTTT
J: TRBJ1-6
size: NA
V: TRBV6-1
D: TRBD1

CDR3: CASSFGIGAGNTEAFF
DNA: TGCGCCAGCAGCTTCGGTATCGGGGCGGGGAACACTGAAGCTTTCTTT
J: TRBJ1-1
size: many
V: TRBV5-1
D: NA

CDR3: CASSQDTGFGGSKYF
DNA: TGCGCCAGCAGCCAAGATACGGGTTTTGGGGGTTCCAAGTACTTC
J: TRBJ2-7
size: NA
V: TRBV4-1
D: NA

CDR3: CASSPGDSRETQYF
DNA: TGTGCCAGCAGCCCAGGGGACTCCCGGGAGACCCAGTACTTC
J: TRBJ2-5
size: many
V: TRBV7-9
D: NA

CDR3: CASSQSIGTEAFF
DNA: TGCGCCAGCAGCCAATCAATTGGAACTGAAGCTTTCTTT
J: TRBJ1-1
size: many
V: TRBV4-3
D: NA

CDR3: CASSSLSPEAFF
DNA: TGTGCCAGTAGCTCGCTGTCGCCAGAAGCTTTCTTT
J: TRBJ1-1
size: NA
V: TRBV19
D: NA

CDR3: CAWSVETSLEYF
DNA: TGTGCCTGGAGTGTAGAGACTAGTCTGGAGTACTTC
J: TRBJ2-7
size: many
V: TRBV30
D: NA

CDR3: CASSLSGRGTQPQHF
DNA: TGTGCCAGCAGCTTAAGCGGCAGGGGAACCCAGCCCCAGCATTTT
J: TRBJ1-5
size: many
V: TRBV7-6
D: NA

CDR3: CASSISAPNTGELFF
DNA: TGTGCCAGTAGTATTTCGGCACCGAACACCGGGGAGCTGTTTTTT
J: TRBJ2-2
size: many
V: TRBV19
D: NA

CDR3: CASSYSPENYEQYF
DNA: TGTGCCAGCAGTTACTCGCCAGAAAACTACGAGCAGTACTTC
J: TRBJ2-7
size: many
V: TRBV6-2/TRBV6-3
D: NA

CDR3: CASSSLAGGTDTQYF
DNA: TGTGCCAGCAGCTCACTAGCGGGTGGCACAGATACGCAGTATTTT
J: TRBJ2-3
size: NA
V: TRBV7-3
D: TRBD2

CDR3: CASSAPQGGRETQYF
DNA: TGTGCCAGCAGTGCCCCTCAGGGGGGACGGGAGACCCAGTACTTC
J: TRBJ2-5
size: many
V: TRBV28
D: NA

CDR3: CSAREGAGQGETQYF
DNA: TGCAGTGCTAGAGAGGGGGCGGGACAAGGAGAGACCCAGTACTTC
J: TRBJ2-5
size: many
V: TRBV20-1
D: NA

CDR3: CASSESRGLETQYF
DNA: TGTGCCAGCAGTGAGTCGAGGGGGCTGGAGACCCAGTACTTC
J: TRBJ2-5
size: many
V: TRBV25-1
D: TRBD1

CDR3: CASSQAHSGYTF
DNA: TGTGCCAGCAGCCAAGCCCATTCTGGCTACACCTTC
J: TRBJ1-2
size: many
V: TRBV3-1
D: NA

CDR3: CAWSRDRSDLSNQPQHF
DNA: TGTGCCTGGAGCAGGGACAGGTCAGACCTTAGCAATCAGCCCCAGCATTTT
J: TRBJ1-5
size: NA
V: TRBV30
D: TRBD1

CDR3: CSVAGTGEAFF
DNA: TGCAGCGTAGCCGGGACAGGGGAGGCTTTCTTT
J: TRBJ1-1
size: NA
V: TRBV29-1
D: TRBD1

CDR3: CASTKIKGGASYEQYF
DNA: TGTGCCAGCACGAAAATCAAGGGGGGGGCCTCCTACGAGCAGTACTTC
J: TRBJ2-7
size: many
V: TRBV28
D: NA

CDR3: CASSSGTVQETQYF
DNA: TGTGCCAGCAGCTCCGGGACGGTCCAAGAGACCCAGTACTTC
J: TRBJ2-5
size: few
V: TRBV28
D: NA

CDR3: CASSLVSGGGGEAFF
DNA: TGTGCCAGCAGTTTAGTCTCAGGGGGTGGGGGTGAAGCTTTCTTT
J: TRBJ1-1
size: many
V: TRBV27
D: TRBD1

CDR3: CASSCRSTF
DNA: TGTGCCAGCAGCTGTCGTAGCACCTTC
J: TRBJ1-2
size: many
V: TRBV11-2
D: NA

CDR3: CASRIQGNRDPNTEAFF
DNA: TGTGCCAGCAGGATACAGGGAAACCGAGACCCGAACACTGAAGCTTTCTTT
J: TRBJ1-1
size: NA
V: TRBV12-3/TRBV12-4
D: NA

CDR3: CASTPLAGGGETQYF
DNA: TGTGCCAGTACCCCCCTAGCGGGAGGAGGGGAGACCCAGTACTTC
J: TRBJ2-5
size: many
V: TRBV19
D: TRBD2

CDR3: CAWAPRGAQAFF
DNA: TGTGCCTGGGCCCCCAGAGGGGCACAAGCTTTCTTT
J: TRBJ1-1
size: NA
V: TRBV30
D: NA

CDR3: CASSQPGQGNSPLHF
DNA: TGCGCCAGCAGCCAACCAGGACAGGGTAATTCACCCCTCCACTTT
J: TRBJ1-6
size: many
V: TRBV4-1
D: TRBD1

CDR3: CASSYLPGDEQYF
DNA: TGTGCCAGCAGCTATCTTCCAGGGGACGAGCAGTACTTC
J: TRBJ2-7
size: many
V: TRBV9
D: NA

CDR3: CASSLIRRGGGETQYF
DNA: TGCGCCAGCAGCCTCATCCGGCGGGGCGGGGGGGAGACCCAGTACTTC
J: TRBJ2-5
size: NA
V: TRBV5-1
D: TRBD2

CDR3: CSARGQAYEQYF
DNA: TGCAGTGCTAGGGGACAGGCCTACGAGCAGTACTTC
J: TRBJ2-7
size: many
V: TRBV20-1
D: TRBD1